This T cell receptor beta chain stems from a study of cytomegalovirus exposure and HLA in healthy donors. Regarding this clone: What it recognizes is unknown.

Libraries were prepared by immunoSEQ multiplex PCR; TCRdb keeps only in-frame clonotypes and omits some of them. There are 97,000 or so clones in the sample; about 95% occur only once, and 0.89% lies in the top ten. Study-level results: Accounts indicate the classifier identified cytomegalovirus status with strong specificity and sensitivity. Roughly 170 TCR beta chains were listed as cytomegalovirus-associated. Across donors, most TCRs were seen rarely, yet some public ones were widespread.

This clonotype was obtained from a woman younger than 35 in good health and CMV-seronegative. Sequencing was carried out using PBMCs.

CDR3 nucleotide sequence: TGCAGTCGTGTTACTAACACTGAAGCTTTCTTT. Translating it yields CSRVTNTEAFF. The chain recombines TRBV20-1 with TRBJ1-1; D unclear. The germline CDR1 and CDR2 sequences are DFQATT and SNEGSKA (reference sequence). The CDR3 extends over 11 amino acids. Deletions cut 8 bases from V and 2 bases from J, with 9 bases between.